Below, 6 T cell receptor beta chains from the same sample are listed, as sequenced in a study of T cell responses to AZD1222 COVID-19 vaccine. Sequenced by immunoSEQ multiplex PCR; TCRdb stores in-frame clones only, minus some. The sample has under 200,000 clones, about 95% seen once. Specimen: peripheral blood, collected on day 0 of AZD1222 vaccination. These receptors were obtained from an adult in good health.

This clone was observed once. CDR3 residues: CATQSCEQYF. The CDR3 DNA reads TGTGCCACGCAGAGCTGCGAGCAGTACTTC. The genes are TRBV28 and TRBJ2-7; D remains unclear. The CDR3 spans 10 residues. V shed 10 bases and J shed 6 bases, with 10 bases lying between them. CDR1 MDHEN and CDR2 SYDVKM come from the germline V gene. Looking up the rest from reference TRBV28 and TRBJ2-7 gives the full variable domain: DVKVTQSSRYLVKRTGEKVFLECVQDMDHENMFWYRQDPGLGLRLIYFSYDVKMKEKGDIPEGYSVSREKKERFSLILESASTNQTSMYLCATQSCEQYFGPGTRLTVT.

The chain couples TRBV29-1 to TRBJ2-2, with 9 bases that match TRBD1. This CDR3 is built from 13 residues. V trimming: 7 bases; J trimming: 6 bases; junction bases outside the gene matches: 6. CDR1 SQVTM and CDR2 ANQGSEA come from the germline V gene. Written as DNA, the CDR3 is TGCAGCGGGCGGGACAGGGAGGCCGGGGAGCTGTTTTTT. Its protein product is CSGRDREAGELFF.

This clone was seen a single time. This rearrangement joins TRBV7-8 to TRBJ1-3, with 8 bases fitting TRBD1. The J segment lost 0 bases and the V segment lost 3 bases, leaving 13 bases of the junction unmatched. Germline V gene lookup returns CDR1 SGHVS and CDR2 FQNEAQ. This CDR3 comprises 19 residues. CDR3 sequence (DNA): TGTGCCAGCAGCTTTGAGGTGACGAGTGACAGGGGCTCTGGAAACACCATATATTTT. It encodes CASSFEVTSDRGSGNTIYF.

This sequence joins TRBV12-5 and TRBJ1-1; D uncertain. Per germline, CDR1 LGHNT and CDR2 FRNRAP. The V and J ends lost 5 bases and 0 bases respectively, with 10 bases between them. CDR3 length: 14 residues. CDR3 loop: CASGRLRVNTEAFF. The CDR3 nucleotides are TGTGCTAGTGGTCGTTTAAGGGTGAACACTGAAGCTTTCTTT.

This clone was seen a few times. The chain links TRBV27 to TRBJ2-7, with D uncertain. Trimming pared 4 bases from V and 1 base from J, leaving 14 bases between. CDR1 and CDR2 (germline): MNHEY, SMNVEV (reference sequence). The CDR3 is 15 residues long. CDR3 in amino acids: CASSSTQLDSYEQYF. As DNA, the CDR3 is TGTGCCAGCAGTTCCACCCAACTGGATTCCTACGAGCAGTACTTC.

This chain uses TRBV5-1 with TRBJ2-1; TRBD1 is a possible D gene (6 bases). The CDR3 is 13 residues long. From germline, CDR1 is SGHRS and CDR2 YFSETQ. V lost 4 bases, J lost 6 bases, and 11 bases lay in between. CDR3 sequence: CASSGTTFNEQFF. CDR3 nucleotide sequence: TGCGCCAGCAGCGGGACAACTTTCAATGAGCAGTTCTTC. Using reference TRBV5-1 and TRBJ2-1 for the parts outside the CDR3, the full variable domain is KAGVTQTPRYLIKTRGQQVTLSCSPISGHRSVSWYQQTPGQGLQFLFEYFSETQRNKGNFPGRFSGRQFSNSRSEMNVSTLELGDSALYLCASSGTTFNEQFFGPGTRLTVL.